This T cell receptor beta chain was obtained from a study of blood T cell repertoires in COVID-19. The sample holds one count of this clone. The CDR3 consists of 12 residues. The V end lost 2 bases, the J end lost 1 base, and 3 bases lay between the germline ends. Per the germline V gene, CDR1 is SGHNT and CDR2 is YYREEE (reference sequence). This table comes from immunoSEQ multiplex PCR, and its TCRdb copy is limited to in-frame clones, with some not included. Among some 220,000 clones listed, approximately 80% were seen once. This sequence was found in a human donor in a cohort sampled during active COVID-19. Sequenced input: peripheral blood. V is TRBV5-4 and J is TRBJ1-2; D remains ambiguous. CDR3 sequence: CASSLHNYGYTF. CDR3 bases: TGTGCCAGCAGCTTACATAACTATGGCTACACCTTC.